The rows below give T cell receptor beta chains drawn from one sample of a study of T cells in Graves' hyperthyroidism and ophthalmopathy. From the multiplex PCR reads, TCRdb called clonotypes with MiXCR, one entry per CDR3 protein. The table has a few hundred thousand distinct CDR3 sequences, about 16% seen once. Sequenced sample: blood. The receptors were gathered from a woman younger than 45 with Graves' ophthalmopathy. Both conserved end residues are part of each CDR3.

V gene: TRBV28; CDR3 protein: CASSLDSSSGNTIYF
V gene: TRBV28; CDR3 protein: CASRPTSSYNEQFF
V gene: TRBV7-3; CDR3 protein: CASSLMGGKNTEAFF
V gene: TRBV20-1; CDR3 protein: CSAQGRVDQPQHF
V gene: TRBV7-3; CDR3 protein: CASSLTSTVLAEQFF
V gene: TRBV6-5; CDR3 protein: CASSYGGNPPYNEQFF
V gene: TRBV5-1; CDR3 protein: CASRLTYNEQFF
V gene: TRBV20-1; CDR3 protein: CSARDVSTDTQYF
V gene: TRBV30; CDR3 protein: CAWSPLAGWVIETQYF
V gene: TRBV5-6; CDR3 protein: CASSPRGHNTEAFF
V gene: TRBV20-1; CDR3 protein: CSAVEWGLSSSYNEQFF
V gene: TRBV6-2/TRBV6-3; CDR3 protein: CASSKLGTGRWEQYF
V gene: TRBV20-1; CDR3 protein: CSARERGQPQHF
V gene: TRBV5-6; CDR3 protein: CASSLDRGTYEQYF
V gene: TRBV19; CDR3 protein: CASRGLSANYGYTF
V gene: TRBV11-2; CDR3 protein: CASSLLAGESEQYF
V gene: TRBV11-2; CDR3 protein: CASSSAKGLQPQHF
V gene: TRBV27; CDR3 protein: CASRTAKVAKNIQYF
V gene: TRBV10-3; CDR3 protein: CAISRESSTSYEQYF
V gene: TRBV5-1; CDR3 protein: CASSWGLAGGSGWQETQYF
V gene: TRBV10-2; CDR3 protein: CASSPAWGGYEQYF
V gene: TRBV27; CDR3 protein: CASSFGQIGTDTQYF
V gene: TRBV7-2; CDR3 protein: CASSLRVAGSSDTQYF
V gene: TRBV6-1; CDR3 protein: CASSLSQTQETQYF
V gene: TRBV7-2; CDR3 protein: CASSPDSYQPQHF
V gene: TRBV28; CDR3 protein: CASSLFNDGGINSTF
V gene: TRBV7-9; CDR3 protein: CASSSSAEQFF
V gene: TRBV11-2; CDR3 protein: CASSSGPPDTQYF
V gene: TRBV14; CDR3 protein: CASSQLFATGVYGYTF
V gene: TRBV28; CDR3 protein: CASSLRDRGYYGYTF
V gene: TRBV20-1; CDR3 protein: CSALQYRGGGYTF
V gene: TRBV29-1; CDR3 protein: CSLGGGENTEAFF
V gene: TRBV30; CDR3 protein: CAWGVSSYNEQFF
V gene: TRBV11-1; CDR3 protein: CASSFSGGSSYEQYF
V gene: TRBV29-1; CDR3 protein: CSVERAGTYEQYF
V gene: TRBV20-1; CDR3 protein: CSARGATSGETQYF
V gene: TRBV29-1; CDR3 protein: CSADSYSTEAFF
V gene: TRBV18; CDR3 protein: CASSPPGRGNTIYF
V gene: TRBV28; CDR3 protein: CASSSPFGTPLQERGQPQHF
V gene: TRBV7-9; CDR3 protein: CASSVIGTKTQYF
V gene: TRBV5-4; CDR3 protein: CASSPGQGRTYGYTF
V gene: TRBV11-2; CDR3 protein: CASSLEGGEAFF
V gene: TRBV5-1; CDR3 protein: CASSPMTSGKSYNEQFF
V gene: TRBV6-1; CDR3 protein: CASSTGQFDAYEQYF